This T cell receptor (beta chain) came from a study of OX40 agonist ivuxolimab in advanced cancers. At the level of the study: Patients were dosed with the agonistic anti-OX40 (CD134) antibody ivuxolimab. Patients in dose escalation had liver, melanoma, kidney or head and neck cancers. Study results and limitations: Among the nonresponders, some also had low normalized T-cell clonal expansion.

Baseline, cycle 4 day 1, and cycle 7 day 1 were the blood sampling points. Remarks on this clone: Its cognate antigen is unknown.

The CDR3 has 15 amino acids. Per germline, CDR1 MNHEY and CDR2 SMNVEV (reference sequence). V dropped 3 bases and J dropped 3; count of bases not matched to a gene: 5. This table comes from immunoSEQ multiplex PCR, and its TCRdb copy is limited to in-frame clones, with some not included. The table lists just over 95,000 clones, around 90% of them singletons. The origin of this receptor is an adult with an advanced solid tumor such as melanoma, head and neck, liver or kidney cancer. The chain carries TRBV27 and TRBJ1-5, with TRBD1 matching 7 bases. The starting material was CD4+ or CD8+ T cells sorted from blood, obtained in a trial of the OX40 agonist ivuxolimab. CDR3 sequence (DNA): TGTGCCAGCAGTTTGGAGGGACAGTACAATCAGCCCCAGCATTTT. It is translated as CASSLEGQYNQPQHF.